This T cell receptor (beta chain) was captured by sequencing in a study of T cell responses to AZD1222 COVID-19 vaccine listed by TCRdb under 2021. About the full investigation: TCR sequencing covered over 230 trial participants: some 210 given two doses of AZD1222 and about 26 given two doses of MenACWY control vaccine. Trial participants were enrolled by age into subgroups of 18-55, 56-69 and 70-plus years, and about 150, 27 and 61 TCR-sequenced participants, respectively, were included in these subgroups.

Interpreted using the paper, the time point label stands for: about 28 days (+/-7) after the second vaccine dose. AZD1222 recipients with second doses at about 4 weeks or about 12 weeks were pooled, because spike-specific TCR depth and breadth did not differ between schedules. Samples from vaccinated people were obtained from the UK trials COV001 and COV002, which included a single-blind randomized controlled phase 2/3 trial of AZD1222 (ChAdOx1 nCoV-19) in healthy adults. For TCRbeta chain sequencing, PBMC samples from trial participants were taken at day 0 and at day 28 after the second dose. Points the paper makes about the study in general: Because no samples from the day 14 peak response were available, repertoires could be characterized only after the peak T cell response. Conclusions about previously exposed vaccinees are limited because only five to seven AZD1222 recipients were SARS-CoV-2 seropositive at baseline. After two AZD1222 doses, spike-specific TCR breadth and depth were significantly higher than at day 0 and than in MenACWY recipients. Participants were mostly white British, with more females than males. The authors suggested clonal diversity may have been underestimated. The whole spike protein was spanned by vaccine-associated CD4 TCRs, and dominant responses were seen in regions 160-218 and 743-854. The 56-69-year group was small, and its depth increase did not reach significance, likely because of low power. Epitopes outside the regions mutated in the B.1.351 and B.1.1.7 variants were reportedly recognized by nearly half of the unique spike-specific TCRs.

With regard to this clone: Its antigen specificity is not known. No clone much larger than this one lies a single base away; base qualities are absent.

The CDR3 regions of human TCRbeta chains were analyzed by immunosequencing. Per the source publication's procedure: Repertoire TCRs were checked for matches against a reference library of SARS-CoV-2-specific TCRs that had been generated using the MIRA antigen-specificity platform. Breadth was defined as the fraction of unique TCRs that were SARS-CoV-2-associated. Depth was defined as the fraction of total T cells that were SARS-CoV-2-associated. Using the MIRA data, each spike-specific TCR was assigned both to the spike region to which the TCR was reactive and to a CD4 or CD8 class. Log10-transformed breadth and depth values were compared by one-way ANOVA with Sidak's multiple comparisons tests. TCRdb mirrors the immuneACCESS table, restricted to in-frame sequences. Some clones are absent from its copies; in checked studies, under half trace to an unresolved V gene, and the reason for the others is unknown. That table is the source of V, J and clone size, and D and trimming were worked out from the DNA. This sample has 100,000 to 150,000 clones in its table, and 88% of those were observed once. The ten most abundant clones make up approximately 3.4% of the sample.

The CDR3 measures 16 amino acids from cysteine to phenylalanine. Only the CDR3 region is kept as DNA, spanning 48 bases read in frame from base 1. V and J are trimmed by 3 bases and 2 bases, and the gene matches miss 5 bases of the junction. In the germline V gene (reference sequence), CDR1 corresponds to SGHNT and CDR2 to YYREEE. The receptor comes from an adult who received the AZD1222 COVID-19 vaccine. The chain is made from TRBV5-4 and TRBJ2-3; 11 of the junction bases match TRBD2. This material consisted of peripheral blood, taken 28 days after the second AZD1222 dose. The DNA sequence follows: TGTGCCAGCAGCTCCCAGACTAGCGGGAACACAGATACGCAGTATTTT. Protein translation: CASSSQTSGNTDTQYF.